The clone carrying this T cell receptor beta chain was detected only a few times. This sample is drawn from a study of T cell repertoires in cytomegalovirus infection. This CDR3 is 16 amino acids long. Germline assignment: CDR1 MDHEN and CDR2 SYDVKM. Trimming removed 3 bases at V and 6 bases at J, with 15 bases between. TCRdb re-called the reads with MiXCR, one entry per CDR3 protein. Here the sample spans roughly 150,000 distinct CDR3 sequences, around 20% being singletons. This sequence joins TRBV28 and TRBJ1-6; TRBD1 is a possible D gene (5 bases). Sequenced input: PBMCs. This TCR was recovered from a human donor in good health (CMV status not recorded). Some clones in this sample may be carry-over from other donors' samples. CDR3 protein: CASSFEGDGFNSPLHF. The CDR3 region has the DNA TGTGCCAGCAGTTTTGAAGGGGACGGATTTAATTCACCCCTCCACTTT. Combining the CDR3 with reference TRBV28 and TRBJ1-6 gives the whole variable domain DVKVTQSSRYLVKRTGEKVFLECVQDMDHENMFWYRQDPGLGLRLIYFSYDVKMKEKGDIPEGYSVSREKKERFSLILESASTNQTSMYLCASSFEGDGFNSPLHFGNGTRLTVT.